The 17 T cell receptor beta chains in this list originate from one sample, sequenced in a study of identical twins. TCRdb used MiXCR to reprocess the 5' RACE reads, holding one entry per CDR3 protein. This table has about 790,000 distinct CDR3 sequences, around a sixth appearing once. This sample was shared with a second study, whose subject was T cells expressing NK-cell markers.

Sequencing input: PBMCs. Receptors were obtained from a woman under 30 in good health.

This sequence joins TRBV27 and TRBJ2-7; D remains ambiguous. From germline, CDR1 is MNHEY and CDR2 SMNVEV (reference sequence). The CDR3 covers 12 residues. V lost 6 bases and J lost 10, with 16 bases in between. DNA of the CDR3: TGTGCCAGCAGCCACCCGGGCAGATCACAGTACTTC. It is translated as CASSHPGRSQYF.

The rearrangement links TRBV5-5 to TRBJ2-7, with 7 bases matching TRBD2. CDR3 size: 14 residues. The junction had 10 bases not matched to a gene; V was cut back by 5 bases and J by 5 bases. Per the germline V gene, CDR1 is SGHKS and CDR2 is YYEKEE (reference sequence). CDR3 sequence (DNA): TGTGCCAGCAGGAGCGGGGTATCAGGAAACGAGCAGTACTTC. Translated, it gives CASRSGVSGNEQYF.

The chain's CDR3 is CASSPLPGREYNEQFF. The CDR3 nucleotides read TGTGCCAGCAGCCCTCTCCCGGGCCGTGAATACAATGAGCAGTTCTTC. The J gene is TRBJ2-1, the V gene TRBV6-1; D is unresolved. V was trimmed by 6 bases and J by 4 bases, leaving 19 bases between them. Germline CDR1 is MNHNS and CDR2 is SASEGT. The CDR3 sequence is 16 residues long.

The chain employs TRBV5-6 and TRBJ2-7; D might be TRBD1 or TRBD2, each matching 5 bases. This CDR3 is built from 15 residues. V was cut by 2 bases and J by 1 base, with 13 bases left in between. The germline gives CDR1 SGHDT, CDR2 YYEEEE. Written as DNA, the CDR3 is TGTGCCAGCAGCTTTAACGGGGCAGGATCCTACGAGCAGTACTTC. Its protein product is CASSFNGAGSYEQYF.

This clonotype has ten or more counts. J is TRBJ2-5 and V is TRBV6-2 or TRBV6-3, with 12 bases identical to TRBD2. J was trimmed by 1 base and V by 6 bases; bases with no gene match: 12. The CDR3 has 18 amino acids. Germline lookup yields CDR1 MNHEY and CDR2 SVGEGT. The CDR3, as DNA: TGTGCCAGCAGACCCGACTGGACTAGCGGGACCTTCCAAGAGACCCAGTACTTC. Translated, it gives CASRPDWTSGTFQETQYF.

The V gene is TRBV20-1, the J gene TRBJ2-1, with 10 bases that match TRBD2. The germline CDR1 and CDR2 sequences are DFQATT and SNEGSKA (reference sequence). With V trimmed by 3 bases and J by 9 bases, 5 bases remained unmatched. The CDR3 has 13 amino acids. CDR3 residues: CSASTSGKGEQFF. The CDR3 nucleotides are TGCAGTGCTAGTACTAGCGGGAAAGGTGAGCAGTTCTTC.

The chain combines TRBV27 with TRBJ2-2; D gene ambiguous. The V gene lost 5 bases and the J gene lost 6 bases, with 16 bases spanning the gap. The CDR3 consists of 15 residues. Per the germline V gene, CDR1 is MNHEY and CDR2 is SMNVEV (reference sequence). In DNA form, the CDR3 reads TGTGCCAGCAGTCCAGTAGTAGTTTCCTCCGGGGAGCTGTTTTTT. It is translated as CASSPVVVSSGELFF.

The gene calls are TRBV11-2 and TRBJ2-3; no firm D call. The CDR3 has 15 residues. From germline, CDR1 is SGHAT and CDR2 FQNNGV. V lost 0 bases, J lost 1 base, and 8 bases lay in between. The CDR3 DNA is TGTGCCAGCAGCTTAGACTTTTCAGGCACAGATACGCAGTATTTT. Protein: CASSLDFSGTDTQYF.

This clonotype was seen many times. The rearrangement links TRBV12-3 or TRBV12-4 to TRBJ2-7; the D gene is possibly TRBD1 (5 bases). Trimming took 2 bases from V and 0 from J, leaving 11 bases between them. The CDR3 sequence is 15 residues long. CDR3 loop: CASSLSQGNSYEQYF. The CDR3 coding sequence is TGTGCCAGCAGTTTATCCCAGGGAAACTCCTACGAGCAGTACTTC.

This clonotype was detected only a few times. This sequence joins TRBV20-1 and TRBJ2-7; 9 bases fit TRBD1. Trimming took 2 bases from V and 2 from J; bases not matched to a gene: 10. CDR1 is DFQATT, CDR2 SNEGSKA, per germline (reference sequence). The CDR3 is 16 residues long. In DNA, the CDR3 is TGCAGTGCTAGAATGGGACAGGGAATTCGGGCCTACGAGCAGTACTTC. Translating it yields CSARMGQGIRAYEQYF.

The chain carries TRBV7-9 and TRBJ2-7; no clear D. The ends were cut back, 4 bases at V and 0 bases at J, with 10 bases in the middle. The germline V gene has CDR1 SEHNR and CDR2 FQNEAQ (reference sequence). The CDR3 spans 14 residues. CDR3 in DNA: TGTGCCAGCAGCTCCCCCAACCGCTCCTACGAGCAGTACTTC. Protein: CASSSPNRSYEQYF.

Only a few counts were recorded for this clonotype. The gene calls are TRBV20-1 and TRBJ2-1; 11 nucleotides align to TRBD2. V dropped 6 bases and J dropped 5; count of bases not matched to a gene: 6. This CDR3 is 14 amino acids long. Germline CDR1 DFQATT, CDR2 SNEGSKA (reference sequence). DNA of the CDR3: TGCAGTGCCACACCGGGACTAGCGGACAATGAGCAGTTCTTC. Translated, it gives CSATPGLADNEQFF.

This chain links TRBV12-3 or TRBV12-4 with TRBJ1-4; 7 nucleotides align to TRBD1. This CDR3 region has 13 residues. V lost 6 bases to trimming and J lost 10 bases; unmatched junction nucleotides: 8. As DNA, the CDR3 is TGTGCCAGCAGAAGACAGGGAGGTGGAAAACTGTTTTTT. Translating gives CASRRQGGGKLFF.

This chain joins TRBV20-1 and TRBJ1-1, with D hard to call. CDR3 length: 13 residues. The germline CDR1 and CDR2 sequences are DFQATT and SNEGSKA (reference sequence). Trimming removed 3 bases at V and 0 bases at J, with 8 bases between. CDR3 region: CSASPHLNTEAFF. DNA for the CDR3: TGCAGTGCTAGCCCGCATTTGAACACTGAAGCTTTCTTT.

In this sample, this clonotype turned up a few times. The rearrangement joins TRBV20-1 to TRBJ1-2; 9 nucleotides line up with TRBD1. Germline CDR1 is DFQATT and CDR2 is SNEGSKA (reference sequence). The CDR3 loop spans 13 amino acids. V trimming: 3 bases; J trimming: 6 bases; junction bases outside the gene matches: 5. This CDR3 is CSARQQGAHGYTF. CDR3 in DNA: TGCAGTGCTAGGCAACAGGGGGCTCATGGCTACACCTTC.

This clonotype was seen a handful of times. The genes are TRBV14 and TRBJ2-2; no clear D gene. CDR3 length: 14 amino acids. Germline CDR1 reads SGHDN; CDR2 reads FVKESK. Trimming removed 0 bases from V and 6 bases from J, with 8 bases in between. The CDR3 coding sequence is TGTGCCAGCAGCCAAGATTGGGGTGCCGGGGAGCTGTTTTTT. Translated, it gives CASSQDWGAGELFF.

This clonotype has just a few counts. The J gene is TRBJ2-7, the V gene TRBV7-9, with D possibly matching TRBD1 (5 bases). The length of the CDR3 is 14 residues. Germline V gene lookup returns CDR1 SEHNR and CDR2 FQNEAQ (reference sequence). V shed 4 bases and J shed 6 bases, with 16 bases lying between them. The CDR3 bases are TGTGCCAGCAGCTCGATGTCAGGGATTAGCGAGCAGTACTTC. Protein: CASSSMSGISEQYF. Variable domain in full (rest from reference TRBV7-9 and TRBJ2-7): DTGVSQNPRHKITKRGQNVTFRCDPISEHNRLYWYRQTLGQGPEFLTYFQNEAQLEKSRLLSDRFSAERPKGSFSTLEIQRTEQGDSAMYLCASSSMSGISEQYFGPGTRLTVT.